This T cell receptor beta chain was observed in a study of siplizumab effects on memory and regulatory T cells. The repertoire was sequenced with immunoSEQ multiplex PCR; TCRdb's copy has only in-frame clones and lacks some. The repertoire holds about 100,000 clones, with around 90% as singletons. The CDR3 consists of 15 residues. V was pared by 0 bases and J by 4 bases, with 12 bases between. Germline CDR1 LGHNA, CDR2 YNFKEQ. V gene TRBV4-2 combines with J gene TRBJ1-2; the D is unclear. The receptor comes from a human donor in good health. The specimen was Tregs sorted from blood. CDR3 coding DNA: TGTGCCAGCAGCCAAGAGGTTAGGGCGGGCTATGGCTACACCTTC. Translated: CASSQEVRAGYGYTF.